The clone carrying this T cell receptor (beta chain) showed up just once. The antigen is undetermined. Germline CDR1 is GTSNPN and CDR2 is SVGIG (reference sequence). The CDR3 extends over 13 amino acids. V dropped 8 bases and J dropped 2 bases, with 15 bases sitting between them. Measured with immunoSEQ multiplex PCR; TCRdb has only the in-frame clones, and not every one. The sample lists about 86,000 clones, under 95% seen once, with around 3% in the top ten. This specimen belongs to a study of T cell responses to AZD1222 COVID-19 vaccine. Study results and limitations: Spike-spanning, vaccine-associated CD4 TCRs were dominant at 160-218 and 743-854. Baseline seropositives among AZD1222 recipients totaled only five to seven. A mostly white British donor set with more females was recruited, and clonal diversity was possibly underestimated.

The chain carries TRBV30 and TRBJ1-1; no firm D call. The specimen comprised peripheral blood, sampled on day 0 of AZD1222 vaccination. The receptor comes from an adult in good health. The CDR3 protein is CARHSVENTEAFF. The CDR3, as DNA: TGTGCCCGCCACTCGGTGGAAAACACTGAAGCTTTCTTT.